These 25 T cell receptor beta chains share one sample of origin, sequenced in a study of blood T cells in healthy people across ages. Through a sample-barcoded 5' primer and a J-beta primer mix, a second PCR was run for about 6 to 11 cycles. TCRdb fed the 5' RACE reads into MiXCR, producing one record per CDR3 protein. The data hold about 1.4 million distinct CDR3 sequences, with approximately 63% observed a single time. Source material: blood. These receptors came from a man aged 18 to 30 in good health.

This clonotype was seen a few times. The gene calls are TRBV27 and TRBJ2-7; 11 bases agree with TRBD2. After removal of 5 bases from V and 2 bases from J, the junction contained 5 bases not matched to a gene. Germline CDR1 MNHEY, CDR2 SMNVEV (reference sequence). The CDR3 consists of 15 residues. For the CDR3, the DNA is TGTGCCAGCAGTCCTAGCGGGGGGCATCCCTACGAGCAGTACTTC. This encodes CASSPSGGHPYEQYF.

J is TRBJ2-7 and V is TRBV6-2 or TRBV6-3; D is ambiguous. V was clipped by 7 bases and J by 2 bases, with 15 bases between them. In germline, CDR1 is MNHEY, CDR2 SVGEGT. This CDR3 has 14 residues. The CDR3 coding sequence is TGTGCCAGCAATCAAGGGTCTTTGGCCTACGAGCAGTACTTC. Translation gives CASNQGSLAYEQYF.

V is TRBV6-6 and J is TRBJ2-1; TRBD2 matches at 13 bases. V gave up 7 bases and J gave up 8 bases; unmatched junction bases: 11. Germline CDR1 is MNHNY and CDR2 is SVGAGI (reference sequence). The CDR3 is made up of 16 amino acids. This CDR3 reads CASKESGLAGADEQFF. DNA of the CDR3: TGTGCCAGCAAAGAAAGTGGACTAGCGGGAGCTGATGAGCAGTTCTTC.

The chain couples TRBV7-2 to TRBJ2-1; the D is unclear. CDR3 length equals 14 residues. Per germline, CDR1 SGHTA and CDR2 FQGNSA. V was cut by 3 bases and J by 5 bases, with 11 bases left in between. The CDR3 sequence: CASSFRPADNEQFF. The CDR3 DNA reads as TGTGCCAGCAGCTTTCGGCCAGCCGACAATGAGCAGTTCTTC.

The rearrangement joins TRBV10-3 to TRBJ2-1; D uncertain. Trimming took off 3 bases at V and 2 bases at J, with 11 bases between the two ends. The CDR3 sequence is 15 residues long. The germline gives CDR1 ENHRY, CDR2 SYGVKD. The CDR3 protein is CAISERVNTYNEQFF. In nucleotides, the CDR3 is TGTGCCATCAGTGAAAGGGTCAACACCTACAATGAGCAGTTCTTC.

The chain is built from TRBV27 and TRBJ2-7, with TRBD2 matching 10 bases. The CDR3 sequence is 16 residues long. CDR1 is MNHEY, CDR2 SMNVEV, per germline (reference sequence). The ends lost 4 bases at V and 7 bases at J; junction bases unmatched: 13. CDR3 sequence: CASSSPDSGGAWEQYF. The CDR3 nucleotides are TGTGCCAGCAGTTCCCCCGACAGCGGGGGGGCCTGGGAGCAGTACTTC.

V is TRBV6-2 or TRBV6-3 and J is TRBJ2-7; unclear D gene. Trimming took 5 bases from V and 2 from J, leaving 13 bases between them. This CDR3 contains 14 residues. Germline V gene data show CDR1 as MNHEY and CDR2 as SVGEGT. This CDR3 is CASSRRGRTYEQYF. The CDR3 bases are TGTGCCAGCAGTCGGAGAGGACGGACCTACGAGCAGTACTTC.

V gene TRBV13 combines with J gene TRBJ2-2; tentatively, D is TRBD1 or TRBD2 (6 bases each). There are 16 residues in the CDR3. Germline CDR1 reads PRHDT; CDR2 reads FYEKMQ (reference sequence). With 0 bases removed from V and 5 bases from J, the gap between germline ends came to 13 bases. CDR3 sequence reads: CASSLGRGLWTGELFF. The CDR3 nucleotides are TGTGCCAGCAGCTTAGGTCGGGGGCTCTGGACCGGGGAGCTGTTTTTT.

CDR3 amino acids: CASSSWGTASETQYF. DNA of the CDR3: TGTGCCAGCAGTTCGTGGGGGACAGCGAGTGAGACCCAGTACTTC. The chain joins TRBV6-2 or TRBV6-3 to TRBJ2-5, with 7 bases identical to TRBD1. Germline lookup yields CDR1 MNHEY and CDR2 SVGEGT. The CDR3 is made up of 15 amino acids. After removal of 4 bases from V and 5 bases from J, the junction contained 10 bases not matched to a gene.

In this sample, this clonotype turned up a few times. CDR3 region: CASRGQDYEQYF. The DNA of the CDR3 is TGTGCCAGCAGGGGACAGGACTACGAGCAGTACTTC. The chain employs TRBV28 and TRBJ2-7, with 8 bases aligning to TRBD1. The J segment lost 3 bases and the V segment lost 6 bases, leaving 1 base of the junction unmatched. From germline, CDR1 is MDHEN and CDR2 SYDVKM. The CDR3 has 12 residues.

This clonotype occurred a few times. V gene TRBV4-1 combines with J gene TRBJ2-3, with 13 positions matching TRBD2. V shed 5 bases, J shed 4 bases, and the junction held 3 bases outside the gene matches. Germline loops: CDR1 MGHRA, CDR2 YSYEKL. The length of the CDR3 is 15 residues. CDR3: CASSGLAGVSDTQYF. The CDR3 region has the DNA TGCGCCAGCAGCGGACTAGCGGGAGTGTCAGATACGCAGTATTTT.

This chain joins TRBV15 and TRBJ2-7, with D tentatively TRBD2 (5 bases). TRBJ2-5 explains the end of the DNA better; the J call may be wrong. CDR1 and CDR2 (germline): LNHNV, YYDKDF (reference sequence). This CDR3 contains 15 residues. CDR3 amino acids: CATSRDLGRGETQYF. CDR3 nucleotides: TGTGCCACCAGCAGAGATCTCGGCAGAGGGGAGACCCAGTACTTC.

This sequence joins TRBV20-1 and TRBJ1-1, with D perhaps matching TRBD1 (5 bases). The length of the CDR3 is 14 residues. V shed 8 bases and J shed 2 bases, with 18 bases lying between them. Germline lookup yields CDR1 DFQATT and CDR2 SNEGSKA (reference sequence). For the CDR3, the DNA is TGCAGTCAGAGTCGGGGCGCATCAAACACTGAAGCTTTCTTT. Protein sequence: CSQSRGASNTEAFF.

The CDR3 sequence is CASRDRVGGELFF. CDR3 nucleotides: TGTGCCAGCAGGGACAGGGTTGGCGGGGAGCTGTTTTTT. V and J are TRBV12-3 or TRBV12-4 and TRBJ2-2; 8 bases line up with TRBD1. CDR3 length equals 13 residues. V dropped 6 bases and J dropped 7; count of bases not matched to a gene: 4.

This clonotype was detected only once. The chain joins TRBV6-1 to TRBJ2-4; D gene ambiguous. V was shortened by 1 base and J by 1 base, with 14 bases between the two germline ends. CDR3 length: 17 amino acids. Germline CDR1 and CDR2: MNHNS and SASEGT. The CDR3 is CASSEVSAPLAKNIQYF. The CDR3 DNA reads as TGTGCCAGCAGTGAAGTGTCTGCCCCTCTTGCCAAAAACATTCAGTACTTC.

Notes on this clonotype: The germline gene is not matched at one end of the junction; a read error may be the cause. The chain is built from TRBV7-7 and TRBJ2-5; 8 bases are a match to TRBD1. Germline V gives CDR1 SSHAT, CDR2 FNYEAQ (reference sequence). The CDR3 length is 15 residues. CDR3 in DNA: TGTGCTAGCAGCTCACGGACAGGGATCGGGGAGACCCAGTACTTC. It encodes CASSSRTGIGETQYF.

This clonotype was counted ten times or more. V gene TRBV7-2 combines with J gene TRBJ2-1; D remains ambiguous. The CDR3 loop spans 14 amino acids. The germline V gene has CDR1 SGHTA and CDR2 FQGNSA. V lost 5 bases, J lost 9 bases, and 17 bases lay in between. CDR3 nucleotides: TGTGCCAGCAGCCCCCCACCAAGCGACGGTGAGCAGTTCTTC. Its protein is CASSPPPSDGEQFF.

The chain is built from TRBV20-1 and TRBJ2-4; D remains ambiguous. The J call may be mistaken, given a closer DNA end match to TRBJ2-7. Germline loops: CDR1 DFQATT, CDR2 SNEGSKA (reference sequence). This CDR3 is 13 amino acids long. CDR3 coding DNA: TGCAGTGCTAGTGGCTCCAATCCCTACGAGCAGTACTTC. Protein: CSASGSNPYEQYF.

V is TRBV12-3 or TRBV12-4 and J is TRBJ2-5, with D possibly TRBD2 on 5 matching bases. The better agreement between TRBJ2-7 and the DNA end casts doubt on the J call. This CDR3 is built from 13 residues. The CDR3 loop is CASSFVSGDEQYF. The CDR3 region has the DNA TGTGCCAGCAGTTTCGTTTCCGGGGACGAGCAGTACTTC.

This rearrangement joins TRBV5-1 to TRBJ2-6; no firm D call. Germline values: CDR1 SGHRS, CDR2 YFSETQ. V was trimmed by 4 bases and J by 4 bases, leaving 15 bases between them. This CDR3 spans 16 amino acids. CDR3 nucleotide sequence: TGCGCCAGCAGCCCGGTCATGGCGTCAGGGGCCAACGTCCTGACTTTC. Its protein is CASSPVMASGANVLTF.

In this sample, this clonotype turned up a few times. The chain carries TRBV29-1 and TRBJ2-5, with 7 nucleotides matching TRBD2. Gene TRBJ2-7 matches the end of the DNA better, so the J call may be wrong. Germline values: CDR1 SQVTM, CDR2 ANQGSEA. The CDR3 contains 13 residues. The CDR3 region is CSVRGSGNYEQYF. DNA of the CDR3: TGCAGCGTCCGCGGGAGCGGGAACTACGAGCAGTACTTC.

The gene calls are TRBV4-3 and TRBJ1-1, with 7 bases fitting TRBD1. Germline values: CDR1 LGHNA, CDR2 YSLEER. The CDR3 sequence is 17 residues long. Trimming at V came to 0 bases and at J to 5 bases, leaving 12 bases not matched to a gene. The CDR3 DNA follows: TGCGCCAGCAGCCAAGATGGAGCAGGGGGAGGGAATACTGAAGCTTTCTTT. Residues: CASSQDGAGGGNTEAFF.

V is TRBV20-1 and J is TRBJ2-7; 8 bases fit TRBD2. Germline V gene sequence: CDR1 DFQATT, CDR2 SNEGSKA (reference sequence). The CDR3 spans 14 residues. V was clipped by 6 bases and J by 0 bases; unmatched bases: 7. The CDR3 protein is CSASSGINSYEQYF. As DNA, the CDR3 is TGCAGTGCAAGTAGCGGGATTAACTCCTACGAGCAGTACTTC.

This chain links TRBV29-1 with TRBJ2-2; D call uncertain. The CDR3 has 13 residues. CDR1 and CDR2 from the germline V gene are SQVTM and ANQGSEA. The V gene lost 6 bases and the J gene lost 1 base, with 9 bases spanning the gap. CDR3 loop: CSVLGWNTGELFF. CDR3 nucleotides: TGCAGCGTCCTGGGGTGGAACACCGGGGAGCTGTTTTTT.

This chain uses TRBV6-5 with TRBJ2-5, with 8 bases identical to TRBD1. The CDR3 spans 16 residues. Germline loops: CDR1 MNHEY, CDR2 SVGAGI. V was clipped by 6 bases and J by 0 bases; unmatched bases: 9. For the CDR3, the DNA is TGTGCCAGCAGCTCTCGGACAGGGAAGAACCAAGAGACCCAGTACTTC. This translates into CASSSRTGKNQETQYF.